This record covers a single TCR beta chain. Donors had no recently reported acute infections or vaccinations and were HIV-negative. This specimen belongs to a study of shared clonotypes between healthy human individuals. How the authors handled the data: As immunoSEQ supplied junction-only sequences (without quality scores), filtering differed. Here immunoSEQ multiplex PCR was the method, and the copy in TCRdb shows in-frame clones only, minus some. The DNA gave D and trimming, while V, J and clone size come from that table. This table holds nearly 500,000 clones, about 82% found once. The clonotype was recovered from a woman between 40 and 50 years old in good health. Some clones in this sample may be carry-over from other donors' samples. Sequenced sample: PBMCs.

The CDR3 region has the DNA TGTGCCAGCTCACCAAGAGACATCCAGCCCCAGCATTTT. It yields the protein CASSPRDIQPQHF. V and J are TRBV18 and TRBJ1-5; D gene unclear. The CDR3 has 13 amino acids. With 2 bases removed from V and 7 bases from J, the gap between germline ends came to 9 bases. Looked up from germline, CDR1 is KGHSH and CDR2 is LQKENI.